The 30 T cell receptor beta chains in this list originate from one sample, sequenced in a study of blood T cell repertoires in COVID-19. Measured with immunoSEQ multiplex PCR; TCRdb has only the in-frame clones, and not every one. The sample carries a few hundred thousand clones, 80% to 90% recorded once. Sequenced input: PBMCs or T cells enriched from blood (not recorded which). The receptors derive from a man aged 30 to 45 who had recovered from COVID-19.

Details on this clone: Other DNA sequences in this specimen translate into the identical CDR3. The V and J genes are TRBV7-2 and TRBJ2-1; 11 bases are a match to TRBD2. The CDR3 sequence is 15 residues long. The germline CDR1 and CDR2 sequences are SGHTA and FQGNSA. The V segment lost 0 bases and the J segment 7 bases; nucleotides outside the gene matches: 2. The CDR3 reads CASSLASGGANEQFF. The CDR3 DNA is TGTGCCAGCAGCTTAGCTAGCGGGGGGGCGAATGAGCAGTTCTTC.

This chain connects TRBV7-3 to TRBJ1-1; 8 bases are shared with TRBD1. CDR1 SGHTA and CDR2 FQGTGA come from the germline V gene. V lost 4 bases to trimming and J lost 3 bases; unmatched junction nucleotides: 16. The CDR3 has 18 amino acids. DNA for the CDR3: TGTGCCAGCAGCTCATACCGACTTAACAGGGGGTGGGACACTGAAGCTTTCTTT. Translated: CASSSYRLNRGWDTEAFF.

The chain couples TRBV6-5 to TRBJ1-1; TRBD1 matches at 8 bases. Trimming at V came to 5 bases and at J to 4 bases, leaving 3 bases not matched to a gene. This CDR3 is 13 amino acids long. Germline V gene sequence: CDR1 MNHEY, CDR2 SVGAGI. Here the CDR3 DNA reads TGTGCCAGCAGTCGGACAGGGACCACTGAAGCTTTCTTT. Amino acid sequence: CASSRTGTTEAFF.

Points on this clone: The sample carries other DNA sequences with the same CDR3. This sequence joins TRBV30 and TRBJ1-5, with D hard to call. CDR1 and CDR2 from the germline V gene are GTSNPN and SVGIG (reference sequence). The CDR3 is 13 residues long. V gave up 0 bases and J gave up 3 bases, with 6 bases separating them. This CDR3 is CAWSVQSNQPQHF. The DNA of the CDR3 is TGTGCCTGGAGTGTACAGTCCAATCAGCCCCAGCATTTT.

V gene TRBV19 combines with J gene TRBJ2-6; D remains ambiguous. V was cut by 6 bases and J by 0 bases, with 15 bases left in between. CDR3 length: 17 residues. Germline V gene data show CDR1 as LNHDA and CDR2 as SQIVND (reference sequence). The CDR3 region is CASSTHPTVSGANVLTF. CDR3 DNA sequence: TGTGCCAGTAGCACCCACCCCACGGTCTCTGGGGCCAACGTCCTGACTTTC.

This rearrangement joins TRBV5-4 to TRBJ2-7; the match to TRBD2 covers 13 bases. Trimming at V came to 0 bases and at J to 5 bases, leaving 2 bases not matched to a gene. Germline loops: CDR1 SGHNT, CDR2 YYREEE (reference sequence). This CDR3 has 15 amino acids. CDR3 in DNA: TGTGCCAGCAGCTTGGGACTAGCGGGGGGCGACGAGCAGTACTTC. Its translation is CASSLGLAGGDEQYF. Full variable domain (rest looked up from reference TRBV5-4 and TRBJ2-7): ETGVTQSPTHLIKTRGQQVTLRCSSQSGHNTVSWYQQALGQGPQFIFQYYREEENGRGNFPPRFSGLQFPNYSSELNVNALELDDSALYLCASSLGLAGGDEQYFGPGTRLTVT.

The chain carries TRBV3-1 (or the pseudogene TRBV3-2) and TRBJ2-2; 8 nucleotides align to TRBD2. V lost 4 bases and J lost 2; bases outside the gene matches: 6. CDR1 and CDR2 (germline): LGHDT, YNNKEL (reference sequence). The CDR3 is made up of 16 amino acids. The CDR3 DNA sequence: TGTGCCAGCAGCCTCGGGAGGGGGGGTAACACCGGGGAGCTGTTTTTT. Amino acid sequence: CASSLGRGGNTGELFF.

This clone appeared a single time. The genes are TRBV14 and TRBJ1-2, with D hard to call. The CDR3 covers 16 residues. From germline, CDR1 is SGHDN and CDR2 FVKESK. Trimming stripped 3 bases from V and 7 bases from J, with 21 bases between. CDR3 in amino acids: CASSQYRPGFSGGYTF. CDR3 DNA: TGTGCCAGCAGCCAGTACCGCCCGGGATTCTCAGGTGGCTACACCTTC.

The chain recombines TRBV18 with TRBJ2-7, with a possible D match to TRBD1 (6 bases). The CDR3 is 19 amino acids. Per the germline V gene, CDR1 is KGHSH and CDR2 is LQKENI. Deletions cut 2 bases from V and 0 bases from J, with 23 bases between. CDR3 in amino acids: CASSPVKRWIGQSSYEQYF. CDR3 nucleotides: TGTGCCAGCTCACCAGTAAAGAGATGGATTGGACAGAGCTCCTACGAGCAGTACTTC.

V is TRBV2 and J is TRBJ1-2; D is unclear. This CDR3 region has 15 residues. V gave up 5 bases and J gave up 0 bases, with 13 bases separating them. Germline assignment: CDR1 SNHLY and CDR2 FYNNEI. CDR3 in DNA: TGTGCCAGCAGTCCCCAAGTCGGTTCTAACTATGGCTACACCTTC. Its protein product is CASSPQVGSNYGYTF.

The V and J genes are TRBV6-5 and TRBJ2-3; TRBD2 agrees at 7 bases. V shed 6 bases, J shed 9 bases, and the junction held 6 bases outside the gene matches. The CDR3 covers 12 residues. Germline V lookup: CDR1 MNHEY, CDR2 SVGAGI. The CDR3 loop reads CASRSSGETQYF. CDR3 DNA sequence: TGTGCCAGCAGATCCAGCGGGGAGACGCAGTATTTT.

The rearrangement links TRBV24-1 to TRBJ2-5; TRBD1 agrees at 8 bases. The V segment lost 4 bases and the J segment 7 bases; nucleotides outside the gene matches: 4. The CDR3 consists of 13 residues. Looked up from germline, CDR1 is KGHDR and CDR2 is SFDVKD. The CDR3, as DNA: TGTGCCACCAGTGACCGGACAGGGTTGACCCAGTACTTC. Residues: CATSDRTGLTQYF.

The V and J genes are TRBV3-1 (or the pseudogene TRBV3-2) and TRBJ2-1; TRBD2 matches at 8 bases. With 5 bases clipped from V and 1 base from J, the junction kept 10 bases outside the gene matches. Germline-derived CDR1 and CDR2 are LGHDT and YNNKEL (reference sequence). The CDR3 consists of 17 residues. The CDR3 DNA reads TGTGCCAGCAGCTCCCTGGGCGCGGGGGGTTCCTACAATGAGCAGTTCTTC. Its protein is CASSSLGAGGSYNEQFF.

This clone has just a few counts. V gene TRBV9 combines with J gene TRBJ2-3, with TRBD2 matching 9 bases. V lost 4 bases to trimming and J lost 4 bases; unmatched junction nucleotides: 7. This CDR3 has 15 amino acids. Germline-derived CDR1 and CDR2 are SGDLS and YYNGEE. In DNA, the CDR3 is TGTGCCAGCAGCCGGCGGGGGGGTGGGGCAGATACGCAGTATTTT. It specifies CASSRRGGGADTQYF.

The rearrangement joins TRBV2 to TRBJ1-3; TRBD1 might be the D (6 bases). The CDR3 extends over 12 amino acids. With 10 bases removed from V and 1 base from J, the gap between germline ends came to 8 bases. Per germline, CDR1 SNHLY and CDR2 FYNNEI. CDR3 residues: CATGTSGNTIYF. In DNA form, the CDR3 reads TGTGCCACCGGGACATCTGGAAACACCATATATTTT. Together with reference TRBV2 and TRBJ1-3, the CDR3 gives the full variable domain: EPEVTQTPSHQVTQMGQEVILRCVPISNHLYFYWYRQILGQKVEFLVSFYNNEISEKSEIFDDQFSVERPDGSNFTLKIRSTKLEDSAMYFCATGTSGNTIYFGEGSWLTVV.

V usage is TRBV4-2 and J usage is TRBJ1-5; a possible D gene is TRBD1 (5 bases). The CDR3 extends over 14 amino acids. Trimming took 1 base from V and 6 from J, leaving 10 bases between them. Germline assignment: CDR1 LGHNA and CDR2 YNFKEQ. The CDR3 nucleotides are TGTGCCAGCAGCCAAGCCAGGGCGGCTCAGCCCCAGCATTTT. As protein: CASSQARAAQPQHF.

The rearrangement joins TRBV24-1 to TRBJ1-1; D perhaps matches TRBD1 (6 bases). CDR3 size: 14 residues. With 4 bases removed from V and 3 bases from J, the gap between germline ends came to 11 bases. Germline V gene data show CDR1 as KGHDR and CDR2 as SFDVKD. CDR3: CATSDPNRDTEAFF. CDR3 nucleotides: TGTGCCACCAGTGACCCTAACAGGGACACTGAAGCTTTCTTT.

The genes are TRBV5-8 and TRBJ1-1; D gene ambiguous. The germline V and J ends were trimmed by 4 bases and 10 bases, with 11 bases remaining between them. Germline loops: CDR1 SGHTS, CDR2 YDEGEE. The CDR3 runs 11 residues. This chain's CDR3 is CASSTGWSAFF. The CDR3 nucleotides are TGTGCCAGCAGCACGGGGTGGTCAGCTTTCTTT.

The rearrangement links TRBV9 to TRBJ2-3; maybe TRBD2 (7 bases). CDR1 and CDR2 (germline): SGDLS, YYNGEE. Trimming took off 3 bases at V and 6 bases at J, with 20 bases between the two ends. CDR3 length: 16 amino acids. CDR3 protein: CASSARGARTLDTQYF. The CDR3 region has the DNA TGTGCCAGCAGCGCCCGGGGGGCGCGCACGTTGGATACGCAGTATTTT.

The chain is built from TRBV4-3 and TRBJ1-1; D gene uncertain. The V gene lost 1 base and the J gene lost 1 base, with 10 bases spanning the gap. The CDR3 length is 15 residues. Germline CDR1 and CDR2: LGHNA and YSLEER. The CDR3 DNA is TGCGCCAGCAGCCAAGGAATCGGTCAGAACACTGAAGCTTTCTTT. Amino acids: CASSQGIGQNTEAFF.

V is TRBV25-1 and J is TRBJ1-1, with a weak D call TRBD1 (6 bases). V was shortened by 2 bases and J by 1 base, with 14 bases between the two germline ends. CDR3 length equals 16 residues. Germline V CDR1 and CDR2: MGHDK, SYGVNS. In DNA form, the CDR3 reads TGTGCCAGCAGTGAACCCAGGGGCGCGGGGAACACTGAAGCTTTCTTT. This codes for CASSEPRGAGNTEAFF.

This chain uses TRBV5-4 with TRBJ2-7; a possible D gene is TRBD1 (6 bases). V lost 4 bases and J lost 2, with 13 bases in between. CDR1 and CDR2 from the germline V gene are SGHNT and YYREEE (reference sequence). The CDR3 runs to 14 residues. CDR3 coding DNA: TGTGCCAGCAGCCGTGGGGGCCCGCCCTACGAGCAGTACTTC. This encodes CASSRGGPPYEQYF.

A single count supports this clone. This chain connects TRBV30 to TRBJ1-5; weak D call: TRBD1 (6 bases). Germline-derived CDR1 and CDR2 are GTSNPN and SVGIG (reference sequence). V was pared by 2 bases and J by 0 bases, with 11 bases between. There are 15 residues in the CDR3. The CDR3 DNA follows: TGTGCCTGGAGTAGGGGGTTACTTAGCAATCAGCCCCAGCATTTT. Translated: CAWSRGLLSNQPQHF.

The rearrangement links TRBV5-1 to TRBJ1-1; D not resolved. Trimming pared 2 bases from V and 1 base from J, leaving 9 bases between. The CDR3 consists of 14 residues. The V gene's germline CDR1 is SGHRS and CDR2 YFSETQ. CDR3 amino acids: CASSLAQSNTEAFF. For the CDR3, the DNA is TGCGCCAGCAGCTTAGCGCAATCGAACACTGAAGCTTTCTTT.

Of note for this clone: Other DNA sequences within the sample encode an identical CDR3. The rearrangement joins TRBV5-4 to TRBJ1-2; possibly TRBD1 for D (5 bases). This CDR3 has 13 amino acids. Germline V CDR1 and CDR2: SGHNT, YYREEE (reference sequence). V shed 0 bases and J shed 2 bases, with 5 bases lying between them. CDR3 loop: CASSLDRNYGYTF. For the CDR3, the DNA is TGTGCCAGCAGCTTGGACAGGAACTATGGCTACACCTTC.

The rearrangement uses TRBV6-5 and TRBJ1-2; D gene unclear. Per germline, CDR1 MNHEY and CDR2 SVGAGI. With 6 bases removed from V and 5 bases from J, the gap between germline ends came to 10 bases. The CDR3 sequence is 12 residues long. CDR3 sequence: CASRQDRYGYTF. DNA for the CDR3: TGTGCCAGCAGGCAAGATCGGTATGGCTACACCTTC.

This clone was counted once. This sequence joins TRBV5-1 and TRBJ1-1, with TRBD1 identical over 7 bases. CDR1 is SGHRS and CDR2 is YFSETQ in the germline V gene. This CDR3 region has 15 residues. With V trimmed by 2 bases and J by 3 bases, 7 bases remained unmatched. The CDR3 coding sequence is TGCGCCAGCAGCTTAACAGGGGTTCTGGACACTGAAGCTTTCTTT. Residues: CASSLTGVLDTEAFF.

Worth noting for this clone: Other DNA sequences from this sample encode an identical CDR3 as well. The CDR3 here is CASSAETGNTEAFF. In nucleotides, the CDR3 is TGTGCCAGCAGCGCGGAAACAGGTAACACTGAAGCTTTCTTT. This chain links TRBV9 with TRBJ1-1; TRBD1 is a possible D gene (5 bases). V shed 3 bases and J shed 2 bases, with 11 bases lying between them. The CDR3 length is 14 residues. The V gene's germline CDR1 is SGDLS and CDR2 YYNGEE. Full variable domain (outside the CDR3, taken from reference TRBV9 and TRBJ1-1): DSGVTQTPKHLITATGQRVTLRCSPRSGDLSVYWYQQSLDQGLQFLIQYYNGEERAKGNILERFSAQQFPDLHSELNLSSLELGDSALYFCASSAETGNTEAFFGQGTRLTVV.

The chain links TRBV9 to TRBJ1-2, with a weak D call TRBD1 (5 bases). Germline CDR1 and CDR2: SGDLS and YYNGEE. CDR3 length: 12 amino acids. The V gene lost 7 bases and the J gene lost 3 bases, with 10 bases spanning the gap. The CDR3 loop reads CASFREDYGYTF. Here the CDR3 DNA reads TGTGCCAGCTTCAGGGAGGACTATGGCTACACCTTC.

This clone has only a few counts. The chain links TRBV7-8 to TRBJ1-2; the D is unclear. Germline V lookup: CDR1 SGHVS, CDR2 FQNEAQ. Between the trimmed V and J ends, which lost 1 base and 8 bases, there was a span of 8 bases. CDR3 length equals 12 residues. The CDR3 DNA sequence: TGTGCCAGCAGCTTAGGCAGGAACGGCTACACCTTC. This codes for CASSLGRNGYTF. Drawing the rest from reference TRBV7-8 and TRBJ1-2, the complete variable domain is GAGVSQSPRYKVAKRGQDVALRCDPISGHVSLFWYQQALGQGPEFLTYFQNEAQLDKSGLPSDRFFAERPEGSVSTLKIQRTQQEDSAVYLCASSLGRNGYTFGSGTRLTVV.